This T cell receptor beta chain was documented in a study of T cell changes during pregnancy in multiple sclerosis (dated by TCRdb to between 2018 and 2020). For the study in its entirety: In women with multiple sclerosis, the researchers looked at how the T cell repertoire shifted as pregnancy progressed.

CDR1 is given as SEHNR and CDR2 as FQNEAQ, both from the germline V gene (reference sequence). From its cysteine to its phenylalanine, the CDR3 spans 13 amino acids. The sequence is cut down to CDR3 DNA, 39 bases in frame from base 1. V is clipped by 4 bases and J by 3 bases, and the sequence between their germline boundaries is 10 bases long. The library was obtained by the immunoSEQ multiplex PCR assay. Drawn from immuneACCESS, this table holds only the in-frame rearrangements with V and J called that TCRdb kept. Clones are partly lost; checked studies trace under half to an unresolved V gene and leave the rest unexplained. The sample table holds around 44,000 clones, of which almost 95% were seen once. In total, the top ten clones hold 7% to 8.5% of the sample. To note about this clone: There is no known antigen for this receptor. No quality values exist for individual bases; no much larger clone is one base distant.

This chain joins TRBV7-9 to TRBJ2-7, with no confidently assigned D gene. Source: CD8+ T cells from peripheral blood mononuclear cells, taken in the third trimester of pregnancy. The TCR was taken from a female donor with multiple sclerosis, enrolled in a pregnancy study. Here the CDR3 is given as CASSSILLYEQYF. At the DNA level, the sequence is TGTGCCAGCAGCTCTATTCTCCTCTACGAGCAGTACTTC.